This T cell receptor (beta chain) was sequenced during a study of OX40 agonist ivuxolimab in advanced cancers. Study summary: Patients got intravenous ivuxolimab at 0.01 to 10 mg/kg every 2 weeks. Every patient in dose escalation had hepatocellular carcinoma, melanoma, renal cell or head and neck cancer.

Note on this clone: The antigen is unknown.

Germline-derived CDR1 and CDR2 are SGHNT and YYREEE (reference sequence). The V end lost 0 bases, the J end lost 2 bases, and 5 bases lay between the germline ends. The length of the CDR3 is 13 residues. Study-wide results and limits: Compared with others, partial responders at 0.1-3.0 mg/kg displayed clonal expansion among the lowest. Clones of CD4+ and CD8+ blood T cells grew by week 6 at doses of 0.1 to 3.0 mg/kg.

The assay was immunoSEQ multiplex PCR, and TCRdb's table has in-frame clones only and misses some. The repertoire holds 95,000 to 100,000 clones, around 92% seen once, with roughly 0.27% in the top ten. The source material was CD4+ or CD8+ T cells sorted from blood, sampled in a trial of the OX40 agonist ivuxolimab. This chain uses TRBV5-4 with TRBJ2-5; D is unresolved. This TCR derives from an adult with an advanced solid tumor such as melanoma, head and neck, liver or kidney cancer. CDR3 residues: CASSLVHQETQYF. CDR3 bases: TGTGCCAGCAGCTTGGTCCATCAAGAGACCCAGTACTTC.